The 30 T cell receptor beta chains presented below share a single source sample, sequenced in a study of response to subunit inactivated influenza vaccine. MiXCR, run by TCRdb on the RT-PCR reads, gives a single entry per CDR3 protein. The data hold 150,000 or so distinct CDR3 sequences, with approximately 11% observed a single time. The material was non-naive T cells sorted from PBMCs, obtained 40 to 50 days after vaccination. The receptors here all came from a man aged 50-60 years who received an inactivated influenza vaccine.

The table lists this clonotype with a few counts. The V and J genes are TRBV2 and TRBJ2-1, with 7 bases aligning to TRBD2. V lost 0 bases, J lost 3 bases, and 5 bases stayed unmatched. Germline CDR1 and CDR2: SNHLY and FYNNEI. The CDR3 sequence is 16 residues long. In nucleotides, the CDR3 is TGTGCCAGCAGTGAAGCGCTCTGGACTAGCTACAATGAGCAGTTCTTC. It is translated as CASSEALWTSYNEQFF.

This clonotype was detected a few times. This chain joins TRBV6-5 and TRBJ2-7, with TRBD1 as a possible D gene (5 bases). The ends were cut back, 0 bases at V and 2 bases at J, with 14 bases in the middle. CDR1 is MNHEY, CDR2 SVGAGI, per germline. The CDR3 has 16 residues. CDR3 region: CASSYSSARVAYEQYF. CDR3 bases: TGTGCCAGCAGTTACTCGTCGGCCAGGGTGGCCTACGAGCAGTACTTC.

This clonotype was detected only a few times. The chain joins TRBV9 to TRBJ2-5, with TRBD2 identical over 14 bases. Trimming took 4 bases from V and 5 from J; bases not matched to a gene: 7. The CDR3 is 16 amino acids. Germline lookup yields CDR1 SGDLS and CDR2 YYNGEE. The CDR3 coding sequence is TGTGCCAGCAGCCAATCCGGGACTAGCGGGAGTGAGACCCAGTACTTC. It translates to CASSQSGTSGSETQYF.

The chain employs TRBV4-2 and TRBJ1-3; the D is unclear. The CDR3 length is 15 residues. The germline V gene encodes CDR1 LGHNA and CDR2 YNFKEQ. The ends were cut back, 0 bases at V and 0 bases at J, with 6 bases in the middle. The CDR3 DNA reads TGTGCCAGCAGCCAAGAGGTCGGCTCTGGAAACACCATATATTTT. It yields the protein CASSQEVGSGNTIYF.

This clonotype was recorded many times. The chain links TRBV7-8 to TRBJ2-7; D is uncertain. CDR1 SGHVS and CDR2 FQNEAQ come from the germline V gene. The CDR3 consists of 13 residues. The ends were cut back, 5 bases at V and 5 bases at J, with 13 bases in the middle. CDR3 DNA sequence: TGTGCCAGCAGCCCCGGACCCGAGGACGAGCAGTACTTC. Encoded protein: CASSPGPEDEQYF.

This clonotype has ten or more counts. This chain links TRBV29-1 with TRBJ1-1, with no clear D. Germline CDR1 SQVTM, CDR2 ANQGSEA. The V gene lost 7 bases and the J gene lost 4 bases, with 13 bases spanning the gap. This CDR3 spans 12 amino acids. CDR3 loop: CSAHQLITEAFF. CDR3 coding DNA: TGCAGCGCCCACCAACTGATCACTGAAGCTTTCTTT.

To note about this clonotype: The junction departs from the called germline gene at one end, perhaps through a read error. The rearrangement uses TRBV15 and TRBJ1-5, with a tentative D call TRBD1 (5 bases). Germline V lookup: CDR1 LNHNV, CDR2 YYDKDF (reference sequence). The CDR3 spans 16 residues. CDR3 DNA: TGTGCTACCAGCAGAGATCTCCGCCAGGGAGGGCAGCCCCAGCATTTT. This translates into CATSRDLRQGGQPQHF.

This rearrangement joins TRBV11-3 to TRBJ2-3; D not resolved. CDR3 length: 15 residues. The V end lost 4 bases, the J end lost 0 bases, and 11 bases lay between the germline ends. Germline CDR1 reads SGHNT; CDR2 reads YENEEA. The CDR3 protein is CASSSKSTSTDTQYF. The CDR3 DNA is TGTGCCAGCAGCTCCAAGTCAACAAGCACAGATACGCAGTATTTT.

This clonotype was observed a handful of times. The J gene is TRBJ2-7, the V gene TRBV2; D unresolved. CDR3 length equals 12 residues. Germline CDR1 reads SNHLY; CDR2 reads FYNNEI. Trimming took 6 bases from V and 6 from J, leaving 12 bases between them. CDR3 nucleotides: TGTGCCAGCAGAGGAAGAAGAGGCGAGCAGTACTTC. This sequence encodes CASRGRRGEQYF. The full variable domain, its missing parts supplied by reference TRBV2 and TRBJ2-7, is EPEVTQTPSHQVTQMGQEVILRCVPISNHLYFYWYRQILGQKVEFLVSFYNNEISEKSEIFDDQFSVERPDGSNFTLKIRSTKLEDSAMYFCASRGRRGEQYFGPGTRLTVT.

The rearrangement joins TRBV5-4 to TRBJ2-3; 12 bases line up with TRBD1. Germline-derived CDR1 and CDR2 are SGHNT and YYREEE (reference sequence). The CDR3 sequence is 15 residues long. Trimming removed 3 bases from V and 4 bases from J; junction bases left unmatched: 3. The CDR3 loop is CASSSGTGGPDTQYF. CDR3 bases: TGTGCCAGCAGCTCGGGGACAGGGGGCCCAGATACGCAGTATTTT.

There are a few counts of this clonotype. The V gene is TRBV6-5, the J gene TRBJ2-5; 9 bases are shared with TRBD1. The J segment lost 3 bases and the V segment lost 1 base, leaving 9 bases of the junction unmatched. The CDR3 spans 17 residues. Germline loops: CDR1 MNHEY, CDR2 SVGAGI. The CDR3 here is CASSYFQGTGRKETQYF. CDR3 bases: TGTGCCAGCAGTTACTTTCAAGGGACAGGGAGGAAAGAGACCCAGTACTTC.

This clonotype has a handful of counts. V usage is TRBV4-3 and J usage is TRBJ2-3, with TRBD1 as a possible D gene (6 bases). The germline V gene has CDR1 LGHNA and CDR2 YSLEER. Trimming pared 2 bases from V and 0 bases from J, leaving 9 bases between. The CDR3 has 15 amino acids. The DNA for the CDR3 is TGCGCCAGCAGCCAACTTGGACAGAGCACAGATACGCAGTATTTT. It translates to CASSQLGQSTDTQYF.

This clonotype was found many times. The gene calls are TRBV4-1 and TRBJ1-1; D uncertain. Germline values: CDR1 MGHRA, CDR2 YSYEKL. V was shortened by 5 bases and J by 0 bases, with 10 bases between the two germline ends. The CDR3 is 14 residues long. CDR3 bases: TGCGCCAGCAGCGGTCGGACGGTGAACACTGAAGCTTTCTTT. This sequence encodes CASSGRTVNTEAFF.

This clonotype turned up a few times. The CDR3 nucleotides are TGCGCCAGCAGATCCCGGACAGGGGGACCCTACGAGCAGTACTTC. Its protein is CASRSRTGGPYEQYF. The chain has TRBV5-1 and TRBJ2-7; 10 nucleotides line up with TRBD1. Germline V CDR1 and CDR2: SGHRS, YFSETQ. J gave up 2 bases and V 5 bases, and 7 bases lay outside the gene matches. This CDR3 comprises 15 residues.

This clonotype was seen many times. The rearrangement uses TRBV2 and TRBJ2-5; D not certain. This CDR3 spans 12 amino acids. CDR1 and CDR2 from the germline V gene are SNHLY and FYNNEI. V was cut by 4 bases and J by 4 bases, with 7 bases left in between. The CDR3 bases are TGTGCCAGCAGTGTGGTGATAGAGACCCAGTACTTC. Residues: CASSVVIETQYF.

This chain uses TRBV2 with TRBJ1-3, with TRBD1 identical over 7 bases. V shed 5 bases and J 0 bases; nucleotides not matched to a gene: 10. This CDR3 spans 17 amino acids. The germline gives CDR1 SNHLY, CDR2 FYNNEI. DNA for the CDR3: TGTGCCAGCAGTCGAGATATGGGACAGAGCTCTGGAAACACCATATATTTT. This sequence encodes CASSRDMGQSSGNTIYF.

The J gene is TRBJ1-3, the V gene TRBV15, with D possibly matching TRBD1 (6 bases). Germline V gene data show CDR1 as LNHNV and CDR2 as YYDKDF (reference sequence). CDR3 size: 16 residues. V was trimmed by 1 base and J by 0 bases, leaving 10 bases between them. The CDR3 coding sequence is TGTGCCACCAGCAGAGGACAGGACGACTCTGGAAACACCATATATTTT. Translated: CATSRGQDDSGNTIYF.

The V and J genes are TRBV5-1 and TRBJ1-3; no clear D gene. From germline, CDR1 is SGHRS and CDR2 YFSETQ. Trimming shortened V by 0 bases and J by 0 bases, and 7 bases separated the two germline ends. The CDR3 consists of 15 residues. CDR3 DNA sequence: TGCGCCAGCAGCTTGGCTGGGGACTCTGGAAACACCATATATTTT. Residues: CASSLAGDSGNTIYF.

This clonotype was detected many times. The gene calls are TRBV6-2 or TRBV6-3 and TRBJ2-6; 8 positions match TRBD1. Germline loops: CDR1 MNHEY, CDR2 SVGEGT. This CDR3 contains 18 residues. The ends lost 4 bases at V and 2 bases at J; junction bases unmatched: 10. This chain's CDR3 is CASSSTPGQVTGANVLTF. The CDR3 DNA is TGTGCCAGCAGTTCAACCCCGGGACAGGTTACTGGGGCCAACGTCCTGACTTTC.

The gene calls are TRBV7-9 and TRBJ2-5, with D unclear. Germline lookup yields CDR1 SEHNR and CDR2 FQNEAQ (reference sequence). Trimming pared 5 bases from V and 2 bases from J, leaving 15 bases between. The CDR3 is made up of 15 amino acids. The CDR3 nucleotides are TGTGCCAGCAGCCCCTCATGGCAGAGGCAAGAGACCCAGTACTTC. Residues: CASSPSWQRQETQYF.

This clonotype was observed a few times. CDR3 DNA sequence: TGTGCCAGCAGCTTAGATCGCACGCAAGAGACCCAGTACTTC. As protein: CASSLDRTQETQYF. V gene TRBV11-3 combines with J gene TRBJ2-5; D remains ambiguous. From germline, CDR1 is SGHNT and CDR2 YENEEA. V lost 0 bases and J lost 2, with 7 bases in between. The CDR3 sequence is 14 residues long. The variable domain in full, with the rest retrieved from reference TRBV11-3 and TRBJ2-5, is EAGVVQSPRYKIIEKKQPVAFWCNPISGHNTLYWYLQNLGQGPELLIRYENEEAVDDSQLPKDRFSAERLKGVDSTLKIQPAELGDSAVYLCASSLDRTQETQYFGPGTRLLVL.

This clonotype has a handful of counts. The V gene is TRBV7-9, the J gene TRBJ2-2, with 9 bases aligning to TRBD2. CDR3 length: 17 amino acids. CDR1 and CDR2 (germline): SEHNR, FQNEAQ (reference sequence). Losses at the gene ends were 4 bases for V and 7 bases for J; bases not matched to a gene: 13. Here the CDR3 DNA reads TGTGCCAGCAGCTCCACAATAGCGGGAGATGTGGACGGGGAGCTGTTTTTT. Translated, it gives CASSSTIAGDVDGELFF.

V usage is TRBV20-1 and J usage is TRBJ1-2; maybe TRBD1 (5 bases). This CDR3 has 14 residues. Germline V gene data show CDR1 as DFQATT and CDR2 as SNEGSKA (reference sequence). V lost 5 bases and J 2 bases, leaving 15 bases between the germline ends. CDR3 region: CSAGVGGENYGYTF. The DNA for the CDR3 is TGCAGTGCTGGGGTGGGGGGGGAAAACTATGGCTACACCTTC.

The table lists this clonotype with many counts. V is TRBV24-1 and J is TRBJ2-5, with D perhaps TRBD1 (6 bases). Germline V gives CDR1 KGHDR, CDR2 SFDVKD. Trimming pared 4 bases from V and 5 bases from J, leaving 22 bases between. The CDR3 sequence is 17 residues long. The chain's CDR3 is CATSEQLSQGKGETQYF. Written as DNA, the CDR3 is TGTGCCACCAGTGAACAACTCTCCCAGGGGAAGGGGGAGACCCAGTACTTC.

CDR3: CASRRLNYGYTF. The DNA for the CDR3 is TGTGCCAGCAGACGCCTTAACTATGGCTACACCTTC. The rearrangement uses TRBV6-5 and TRBJ1-2; D is unclear. The CDR3 runs to 12 residues. Germline V gene data show CDR1 as MNHEY and CDR2 as SVGAGI. Trimming took off 6 bases at V and 1 base at J, with 6 bases between the two ends.

This clonotype occurred a few times. CDR3 nucleotides: TGTGCCAGCAGCTTAGGGGGGTCGAAAGGTGGCTACACCTTC. This gives the protein CASSLGGSKGGYTF. The V call is TRBV7-2, the J call TRBJ1-2; tentatively, D is TRBD1 (5 bases). Germline loops: CDR1 SGHTA, CDR2 FQGNSA. This CDR3 comprises 14 residues. Trimming removed 1 base from V and 7 bases from J, with 13 bases in between.

V gene TRBV4-3 combines with J gene TRBJ2-3; TRBD2 is a possible D gene (6 bases). This CDR3 comprises 14 residues. In germline, CDR1 is LGHNA, CDR2 YSLEER. Trimming cost V 1 base and J 8 bases, with 13 bases left between them. The DNA of the CDR3 is TGCGCCAGCAGCCAAGGACTAGAGTGGGCTACGCAGTATTTT. This sequence encodes CASSQGLEWATQYF.

This clonotype occurred a few times. The chain recombines TRBV7-2 with TRBJ2-7; a possible D gene is TRBD2 (5 bases). The germline CDR1 and CDR2 sequences are SGHTA and FQGNSA. V was trimmed by 1 base and J by 5 bases, leaving 12 bases between them. The length of the CDR3 is 14 residues. In DNA, the CDR3 is TGTGCCAGCAGCTTAGATTGGACTTCGAACGAGCAGTACTTC. This encodes CASSLDWTSNEQYF.

This clonotype was observed a handful of times. The chain employs TRBV2 and TRBJ1-2; TRBD1 might be the D (6 bases). Germline V gene data show CDR1 as SNHLY and CDR2 as FYNNEI. Trimming pared 4 bases from V and 3 bases from J, leaving 18 bases between. CDR3 length: 16 residues. CDR3 coding DNA: TGTGCCAGCAGTGCCCTATCACCAGGGGTTTACTATGGCTACACCTTC. As protein: CASSALSPGVYYGYTF.

V usage is TRBV7-8 and J usage is TRBJ1-4; D not certain. The CDR3 sequence is 17 residues long. Germline loops: CDR1 SGHVS, CDR2 FQNEAQ. V lost 2 bases and J lost 8, with 21 bases in between. In DNA form, the CDR3 reads TGTGCCAGCAGCTTACGATCCGCCGGGAGCTGGGAAGAAAAACTGTTTTTT. It translates to CASSLRSAGSWEEKLFF.